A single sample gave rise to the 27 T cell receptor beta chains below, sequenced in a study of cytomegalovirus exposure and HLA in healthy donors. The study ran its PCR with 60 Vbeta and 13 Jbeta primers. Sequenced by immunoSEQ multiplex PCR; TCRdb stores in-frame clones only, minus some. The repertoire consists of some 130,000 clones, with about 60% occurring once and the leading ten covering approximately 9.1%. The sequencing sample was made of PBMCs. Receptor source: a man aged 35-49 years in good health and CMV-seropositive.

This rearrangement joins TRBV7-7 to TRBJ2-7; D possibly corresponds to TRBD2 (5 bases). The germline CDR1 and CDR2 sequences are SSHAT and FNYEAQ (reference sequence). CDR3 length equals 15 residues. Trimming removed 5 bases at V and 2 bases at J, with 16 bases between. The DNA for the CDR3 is TGTGCCAGCAGCCCCCGGGTTGAGGGTGCCTACGAGCAGTACTTC. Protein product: CASSPRVEGAYEQYF.

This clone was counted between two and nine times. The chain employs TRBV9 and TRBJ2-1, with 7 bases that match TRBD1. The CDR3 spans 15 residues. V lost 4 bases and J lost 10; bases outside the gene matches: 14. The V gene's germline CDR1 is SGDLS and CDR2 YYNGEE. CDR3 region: CASSISGTASTEQFF. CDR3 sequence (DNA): TGTGCCAGCAGCATATCCGGGACAGCATCGACCGAGCAGTTCTTC. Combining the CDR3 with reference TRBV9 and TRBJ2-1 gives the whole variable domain DSGVTQTPKHLITATGQRVTLRCSPRSGDLSVYWYQQSLDQGLQFLIQYYNGEERAKGNILERFSAQQFPDLHSELNLSSLELGDSALYFCASSISGTASTEQFFGPGTRLTVL.

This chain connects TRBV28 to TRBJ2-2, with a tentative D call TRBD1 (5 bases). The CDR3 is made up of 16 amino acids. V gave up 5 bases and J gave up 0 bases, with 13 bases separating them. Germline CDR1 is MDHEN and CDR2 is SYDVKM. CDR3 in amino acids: CASSQLTASNTGELFF. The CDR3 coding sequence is TGTGCCAGCAGTCAGTTGACAGCGTCGAACACCGGGGAGCTGTTTTTT.

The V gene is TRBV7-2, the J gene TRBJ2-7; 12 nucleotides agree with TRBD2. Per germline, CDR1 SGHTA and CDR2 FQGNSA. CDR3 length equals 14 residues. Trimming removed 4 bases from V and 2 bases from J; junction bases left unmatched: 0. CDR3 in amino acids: CASSWTSGTYEQYF. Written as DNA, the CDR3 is TGTGCCAGCAGCTGGACTAGCGGGACCTACGAGCAGTACTTC.

CDR3 in amino acids: CASSSPQTSGGAEDTQYF. CDR3 nucleotides: TGTGCCAGCAGTTCCCCCCAGACTAGCGGGGGGGCCGAAGATACGCAGTATTTT. The chain couples TRBV27 to TRBJ2-3; 14 bases are shared with TRBD2. The ends lost 4 bases at V and 5 bases at J; junction bases unmatched: 11. The CDR3 is 18 residues long. Germline CDR1 reads MNHEY; CDR2 reads SMNVEV (reference sequence).

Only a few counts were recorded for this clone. CDR3 in DNA: TGTGCCAGCAGCCGTACAGGGAGCGAGCAGTACTTC. Residues: CASSRTGSEQYF. The chain is built from TRBV7-9 and TRBJ2-7; the D gene is possibly TRBD1 (6 bases). Trimming shortened V by 5 bases and J by 6 bases, and 11 bases separated the two germline ends. The CDR3 length is 12 residues. Germline CDR1 and CDR2: SEHNR and FQNEAQ (reference sequence).

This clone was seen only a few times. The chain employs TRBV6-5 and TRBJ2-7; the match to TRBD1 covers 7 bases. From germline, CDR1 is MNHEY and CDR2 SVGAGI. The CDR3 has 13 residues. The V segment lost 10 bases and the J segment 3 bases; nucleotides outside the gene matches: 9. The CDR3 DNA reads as TGTGCCACCCGTTCGGGACAGATCTACGAGCAGTACTTC. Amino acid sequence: CATRSGQIYEQYF.

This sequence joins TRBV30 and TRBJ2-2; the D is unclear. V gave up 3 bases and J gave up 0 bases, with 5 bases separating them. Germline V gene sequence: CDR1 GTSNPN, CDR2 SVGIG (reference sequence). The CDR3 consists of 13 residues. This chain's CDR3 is CAWRYSNTGELFF. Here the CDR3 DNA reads TGTGCCTGGAGGTATTCGAACACCGGGGAGCTGTTTTTT.

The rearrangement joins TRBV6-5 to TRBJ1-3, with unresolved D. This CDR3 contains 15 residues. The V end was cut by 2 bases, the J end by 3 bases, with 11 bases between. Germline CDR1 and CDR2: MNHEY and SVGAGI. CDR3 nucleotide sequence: TGTGCCAGCAGTTACACCGGAGAGATTGGAAACACCATATATTTT. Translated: CASSYTGEIGNTIYF.

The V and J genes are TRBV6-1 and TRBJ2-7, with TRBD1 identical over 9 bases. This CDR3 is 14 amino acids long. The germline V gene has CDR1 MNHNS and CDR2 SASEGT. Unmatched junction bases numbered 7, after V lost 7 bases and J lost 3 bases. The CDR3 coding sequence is TGTGCCAGCAATAAGGACAGGGGCCGCTACGAGCAGTACTTC. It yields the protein CASNKDRGRYEQYF.

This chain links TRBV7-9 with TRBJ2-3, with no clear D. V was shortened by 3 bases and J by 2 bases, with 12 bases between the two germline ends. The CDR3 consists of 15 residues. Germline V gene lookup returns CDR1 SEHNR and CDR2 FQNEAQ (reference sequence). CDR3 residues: CASSLLVGDTDTQYF. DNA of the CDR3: TGTGCCAGCAGCTTGCTAGTAGGTGACACAGATACGCAGTATTTT.

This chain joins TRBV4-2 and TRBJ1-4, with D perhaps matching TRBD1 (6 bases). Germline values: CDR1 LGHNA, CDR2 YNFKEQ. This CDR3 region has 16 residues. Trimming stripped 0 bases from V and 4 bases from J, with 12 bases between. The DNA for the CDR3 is TGTGCCAGCAGCCAAGAATCGGACAGCGGTAATGAAAAACTGTTTTTT. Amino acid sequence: CASSQESDSGNEKLFF.

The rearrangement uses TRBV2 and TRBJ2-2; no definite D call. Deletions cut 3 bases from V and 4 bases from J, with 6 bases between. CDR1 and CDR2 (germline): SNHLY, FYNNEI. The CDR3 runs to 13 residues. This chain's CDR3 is CASSEIVTGELFF. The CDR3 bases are TGTGCCAGCAGTGAGATAGTCACCGGGGAGCTGTTTTTT. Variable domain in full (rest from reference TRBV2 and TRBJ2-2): EPEVTQTPSHQVTQMGQEVILRCVPISNHLYFYWYRQILGQKVEFLVSFYNNEISEKSEIFDDQFSVERPDGSNFTLKIRSTKLEDSAMYFCASSEIVTGELFFGEGSRLTVL.

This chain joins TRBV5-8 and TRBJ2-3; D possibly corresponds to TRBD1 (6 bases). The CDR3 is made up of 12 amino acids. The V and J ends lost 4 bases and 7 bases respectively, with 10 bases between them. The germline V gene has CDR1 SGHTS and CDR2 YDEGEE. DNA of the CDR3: TGTGCCAGCAGCGCACAGGGTCATACGCAGTATTTT. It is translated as CASSAQGHTQYF. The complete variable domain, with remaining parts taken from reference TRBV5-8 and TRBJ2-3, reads EAGVTQSPTHLIKTRGQQATLRCSPISGHTSVYWYQQALGLGLQFLLWYDEGEERNRGNFPPRFSGRQFPNYSSELNVNALELEDSALYLCASSAQGHTQYFGPGTRLTVL.

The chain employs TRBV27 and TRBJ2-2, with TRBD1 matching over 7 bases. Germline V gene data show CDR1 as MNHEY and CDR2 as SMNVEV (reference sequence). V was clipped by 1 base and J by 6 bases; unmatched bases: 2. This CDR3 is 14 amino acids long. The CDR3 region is CASSLYRGAGELFF. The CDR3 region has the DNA TGTGCCAGCAGTTTATACAGGGGAGCCGGGGAGCTGTTTTTT.

CDR3 in DNA: TGCGCCAGCAGGCGACAGGGGAACACCGGGGAGCTGTTTTTT. Translated, it gives CASRRQGNTGELFF. V is TRBV5-1 and J is TRBJ2-2; TRBD1 agrees at 7 bases. CDR1 SGHRS and CDR2 YFSETQ come from the germline V gene. This CDR3 is built from 14 residues. V lost 5 bases to trimming and J lost 1 base; unmatched junction nucleotides: 2.

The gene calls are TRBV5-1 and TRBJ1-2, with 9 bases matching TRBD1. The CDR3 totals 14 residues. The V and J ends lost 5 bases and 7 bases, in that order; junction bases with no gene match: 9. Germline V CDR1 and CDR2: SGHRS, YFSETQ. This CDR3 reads CASRSGDRAGGYTF. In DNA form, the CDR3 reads TGCGCCAGCAGGAGTGGGGACAGGGCTGGTGGCTACACCTTC.

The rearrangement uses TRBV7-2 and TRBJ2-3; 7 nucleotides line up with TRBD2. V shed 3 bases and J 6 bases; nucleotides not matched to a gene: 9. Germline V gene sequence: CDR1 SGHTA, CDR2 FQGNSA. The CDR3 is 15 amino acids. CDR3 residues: CASSFQRGGSDTQYF. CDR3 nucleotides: TGTGCCAGCAGCTTCCAGCGGGGAGGGAGCGATACGCAGTATTTT.

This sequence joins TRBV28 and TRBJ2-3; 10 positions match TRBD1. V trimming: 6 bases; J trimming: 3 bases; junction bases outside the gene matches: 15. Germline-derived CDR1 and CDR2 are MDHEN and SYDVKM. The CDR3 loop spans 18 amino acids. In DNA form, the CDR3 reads TGTGCCAGCAGCCCCCTCCTTGGCGGGACAGGGGTGACAGATACGCAGTATTTT. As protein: CASSPLLGGTGVTDTQYF.

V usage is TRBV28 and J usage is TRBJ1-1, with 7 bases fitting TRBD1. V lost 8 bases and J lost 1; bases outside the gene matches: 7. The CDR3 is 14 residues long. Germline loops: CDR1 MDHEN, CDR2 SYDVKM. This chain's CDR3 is CASEGGGANTEAFF. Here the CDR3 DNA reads TGTGCCAGCGAAGGAGGGGGCGCGAACACTGAAGCTTTCTTT.

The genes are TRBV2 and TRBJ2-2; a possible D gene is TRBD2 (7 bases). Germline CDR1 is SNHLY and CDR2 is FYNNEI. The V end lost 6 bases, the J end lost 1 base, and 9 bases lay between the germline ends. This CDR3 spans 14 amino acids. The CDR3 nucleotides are TGTGCCAGCAGAGGGGGGGAGAACACCGGGGAGCTGTTTTTT. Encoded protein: CASRGGENTGELFF.

CDR3 protein: CASSPGPTGYEQYF. The CDR3 region has the DNA TGTGCCAGCAGTCCCGGGCCCACAGGCTACGAGCAGTACTTC. The chain has TRBV27 and TRBJ2-7; possible D gene TRBD1, 5 bases. There are 14 residues in the CDR3. The V end was cut by 5 bases, the J end by 3 bases, with 14 bases between. The V gene's germline CDR1 is MNHEY and CDR2 SMNVEV (reference sequence).

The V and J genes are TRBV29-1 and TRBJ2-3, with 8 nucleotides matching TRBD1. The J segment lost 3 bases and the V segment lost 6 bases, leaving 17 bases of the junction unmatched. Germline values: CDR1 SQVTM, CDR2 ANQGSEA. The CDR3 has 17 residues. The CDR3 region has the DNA TGCAGCGTAGGACAGGGCTTGGGGTTCCCATCGACAGATACGCAGTATTTT. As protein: CSVGQGLGFPSTDTQYF.

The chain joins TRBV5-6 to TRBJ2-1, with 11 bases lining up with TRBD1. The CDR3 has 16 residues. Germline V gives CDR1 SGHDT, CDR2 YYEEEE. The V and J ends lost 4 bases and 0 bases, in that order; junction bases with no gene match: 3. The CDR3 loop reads CASSPGTGGSYNEQFF. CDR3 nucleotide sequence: TGTGCCAGCAGCCCCGGGACAGGGGGCTCCTACAATGAGCAGTTCTTC.

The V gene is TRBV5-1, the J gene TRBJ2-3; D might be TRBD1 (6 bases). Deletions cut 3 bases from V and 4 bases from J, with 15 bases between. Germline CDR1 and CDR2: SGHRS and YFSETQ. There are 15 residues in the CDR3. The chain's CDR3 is CASSYQGYESDTQYF. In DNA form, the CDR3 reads TGCGCCAGCAGCTACCAGGGGTATGAATCAGATACGCAGTATTTT.

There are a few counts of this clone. The CDR3 coding sequence is TGCGCCAGCAGCCAACAGGACAGGGGGTTTAACACTGAAGCTTTCTTT. Its protein is CASSQQDRGFNTEAFF. This sequence joins TRBV4-3 and TRBJ1-1, with 10 bases lining up with TRBD1. The CDR3 loop spans 16 amino acids. Germline CDR1 is LGHNA and CDR2 is YSLEER. The V segment lost 2 bases and the J segment 2 bases; nucleotides outside the gene matches: 5.

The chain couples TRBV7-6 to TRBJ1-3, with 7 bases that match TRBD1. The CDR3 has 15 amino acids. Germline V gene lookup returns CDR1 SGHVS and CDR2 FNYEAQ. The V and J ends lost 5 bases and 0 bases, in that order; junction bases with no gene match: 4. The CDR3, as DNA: TGTGCCAGCAGCCGACAGGGTCACTCTGGAAACACCATATATTTT. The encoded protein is CASSRQGHSGNTIYF.